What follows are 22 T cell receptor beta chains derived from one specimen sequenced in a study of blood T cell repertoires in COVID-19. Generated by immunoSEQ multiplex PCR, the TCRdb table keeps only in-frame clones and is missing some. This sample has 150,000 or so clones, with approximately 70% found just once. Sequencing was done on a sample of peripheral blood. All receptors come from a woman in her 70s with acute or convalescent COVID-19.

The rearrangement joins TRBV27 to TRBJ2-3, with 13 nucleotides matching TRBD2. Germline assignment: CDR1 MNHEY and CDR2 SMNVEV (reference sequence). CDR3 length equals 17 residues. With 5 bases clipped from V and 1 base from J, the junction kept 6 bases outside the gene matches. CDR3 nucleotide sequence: TGTGCCAGCAGTCCCCAACTAGCGGGAGGGGGCACAGATACGCAGTATTTT. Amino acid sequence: CASSPQLAGGGTDTQYF.

The CDR3 loop reads CAWSGYGSYNEQFF. As DNA, the CDR3 is TGTGCCTGGAGTGGGTACGGCTCCTACAATGAGCAGTTCTTC. This rearrangement joins TRBV30 to TRBJ2-1; D is unresolved. The CDR3 is 14 residues long. V was clipped by 1 base and J by 0 bases, with 7 bases between them. Looked up from germline, CDR1 is GTSNPN and CDR2 is SVGIG (reference sequence).

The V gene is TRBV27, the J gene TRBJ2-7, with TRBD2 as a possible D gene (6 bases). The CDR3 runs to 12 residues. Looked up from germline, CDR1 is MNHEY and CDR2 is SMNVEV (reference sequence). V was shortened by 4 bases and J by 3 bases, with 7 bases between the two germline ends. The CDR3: CASSSTSYEQYF. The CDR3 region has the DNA TGTGCCAGCAGTTCGACTAGCTACGAGCAGTACTTC.

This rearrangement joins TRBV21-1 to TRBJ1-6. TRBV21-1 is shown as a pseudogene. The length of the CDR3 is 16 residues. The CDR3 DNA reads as TGTGCCACACTATCGTGGCGGGGCTTCTATAATTCACCCCTCCACTTT. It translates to CATLSWRGFYNSPLHF.

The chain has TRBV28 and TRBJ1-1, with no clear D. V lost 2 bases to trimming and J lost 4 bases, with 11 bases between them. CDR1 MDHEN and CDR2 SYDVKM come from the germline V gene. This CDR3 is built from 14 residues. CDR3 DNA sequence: TGTGCCAGCAGTTTAAGAGGGCTGGGCACTGAAGCTTTCTTT. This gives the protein CASSLRGLGTEAFF.

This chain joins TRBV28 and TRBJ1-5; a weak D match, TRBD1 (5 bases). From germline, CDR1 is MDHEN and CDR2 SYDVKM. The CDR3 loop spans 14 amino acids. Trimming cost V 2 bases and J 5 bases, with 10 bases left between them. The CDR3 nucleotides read TGTGCCAGCAGTTTACCAGGGAACTATCAGCCCCAGCATTTT. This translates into CASSLPGNYQPQHF.

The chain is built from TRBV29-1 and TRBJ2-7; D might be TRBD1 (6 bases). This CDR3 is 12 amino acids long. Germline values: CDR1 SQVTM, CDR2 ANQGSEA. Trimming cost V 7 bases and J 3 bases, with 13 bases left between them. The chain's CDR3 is CSGVTGLYEQYF. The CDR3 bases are TGCAGCGGCGTTACAGGGCTCTACGAGCAGTACTTC.

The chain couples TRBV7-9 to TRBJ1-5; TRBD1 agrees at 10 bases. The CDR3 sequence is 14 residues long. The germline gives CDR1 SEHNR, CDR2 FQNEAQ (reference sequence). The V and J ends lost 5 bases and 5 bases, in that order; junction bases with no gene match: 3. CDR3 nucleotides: TGTGCCAGCAGCCCCGGGACAGGGGATCAGCCCCAGCATTTT. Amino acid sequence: CASSPGTGDQPQHF.

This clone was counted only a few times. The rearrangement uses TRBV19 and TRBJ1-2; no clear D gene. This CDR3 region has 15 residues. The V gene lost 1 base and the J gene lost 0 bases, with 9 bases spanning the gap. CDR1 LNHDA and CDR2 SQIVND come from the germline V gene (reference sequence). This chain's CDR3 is CASSIAPGANYGYTF. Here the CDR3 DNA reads TGTGCCAGTAGTATAGCCCCCGGGGCTAACTATGGCTACACCTTC.

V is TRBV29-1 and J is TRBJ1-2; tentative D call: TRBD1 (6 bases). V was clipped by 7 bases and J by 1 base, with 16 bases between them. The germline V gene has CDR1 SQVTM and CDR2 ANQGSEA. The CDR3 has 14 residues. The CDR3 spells CSAHAQGNNYGYTF. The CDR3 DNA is TGCAGCGCCCACGCTCAGGGGAATAACTATGGCTACACCTTC.

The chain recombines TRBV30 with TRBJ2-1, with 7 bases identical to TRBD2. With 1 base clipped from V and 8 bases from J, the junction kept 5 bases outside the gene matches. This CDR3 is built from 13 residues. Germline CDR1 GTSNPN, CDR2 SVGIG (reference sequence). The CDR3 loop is CAWSGGRAHEQFF. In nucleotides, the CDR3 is TGTGCCTGGAGTGGAGGGAGGGCTCATGAGCAGTTCTTC. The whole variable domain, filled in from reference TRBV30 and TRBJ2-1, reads SQTIHQWPATLVQPVGSPLSLECTVEGTSNPNLYWYRQAAGRGLQLLFYSVGIGQISSEVPQNLSASRPQDRQFILSSKKLLLSDSGFYLCAWSGGRAHEQFFGPGTRLTVL.

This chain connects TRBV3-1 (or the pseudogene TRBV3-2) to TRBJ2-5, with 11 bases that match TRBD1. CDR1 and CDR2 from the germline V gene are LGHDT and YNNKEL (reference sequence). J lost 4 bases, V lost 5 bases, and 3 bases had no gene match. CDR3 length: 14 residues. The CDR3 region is CASSIGQGAETQYF. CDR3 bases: TGTGCCAGCAGCATAGGACAGGGGGCAGAGACCCAGTACTTC.

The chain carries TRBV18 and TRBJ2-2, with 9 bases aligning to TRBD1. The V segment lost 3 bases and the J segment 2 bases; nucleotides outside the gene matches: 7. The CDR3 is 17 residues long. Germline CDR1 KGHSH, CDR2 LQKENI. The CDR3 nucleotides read TGTGCCAGCTCACCCCCCGGGACAGGGCTTAACACCGGGGAGCTGTTTTTT. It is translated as CASSPPGTGLNTGELFF.

CDR3 sequence (DNA): TGTGCCTGGAACCTGGACAGGGAAAATCCCTACACCTTC. Its protein is CAWNLDRENPYTF. The V call is TRBV30, the J call TRBJ1-2; 8 nucleotides align to TRBD1. CDR3 length: 13 amino acids. Losses at the gene ends were 4 bases for V and 10 bases for J; bases not matched to a gene: 11. CDR1 GTSNPN and CDR2 SVGIG come from the germline V gene (reference sequence).

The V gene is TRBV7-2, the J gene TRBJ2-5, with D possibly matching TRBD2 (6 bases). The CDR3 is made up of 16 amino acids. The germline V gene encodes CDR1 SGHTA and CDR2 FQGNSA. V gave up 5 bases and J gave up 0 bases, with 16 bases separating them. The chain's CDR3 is CASSPGLAPYQETQYF. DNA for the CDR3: TGTGCCAGCAGCCCGGGGCTAGCGCCCTACCAAGAGACCCAGTACTTC.

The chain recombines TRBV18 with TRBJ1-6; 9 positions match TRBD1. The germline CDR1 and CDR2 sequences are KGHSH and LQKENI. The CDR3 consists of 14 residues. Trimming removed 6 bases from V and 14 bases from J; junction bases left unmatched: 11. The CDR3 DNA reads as TGTGCCAGCTCTCAACGACAGGGGGAAAGGGCCCTCCACTTT. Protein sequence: CASSQRQGERALHF.

As DNA, the CDR3 is TGCGCCAGCAGCCCGCGACTTTGGACAGGAAAGGTCCCGGAGCAGTACTTC. This encodes CASSPRLWTGKVPEQYF. The gene calls are TRBV5-1 and TRBJ2-7, with 7 bases matching TRBD1. V shed 4 bases and J 7 bases; nucleotides not matched to a gene: 20. CDR1 SGHRS and CDR2 YFSETQ come from the germline V gene. This CDR3 region has 17 residues.

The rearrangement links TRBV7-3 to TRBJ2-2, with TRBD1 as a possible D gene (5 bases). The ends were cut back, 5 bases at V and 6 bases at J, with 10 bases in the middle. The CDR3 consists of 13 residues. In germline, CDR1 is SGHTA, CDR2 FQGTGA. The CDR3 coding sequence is TGTGCCAGCAGCCCGACGACAGCCGGGGAGCTGTTTTTT. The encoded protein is CASSPTTAGELFF.

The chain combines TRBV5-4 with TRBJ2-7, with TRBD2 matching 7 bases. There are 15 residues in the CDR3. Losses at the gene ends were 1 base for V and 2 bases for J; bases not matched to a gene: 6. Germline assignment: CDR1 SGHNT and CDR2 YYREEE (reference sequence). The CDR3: CASSLLGAGPYEQYF. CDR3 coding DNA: TGTGCCAGCAGCTTGTTAGGAGCGGGGCCCTACGAGCAGTACTTC.

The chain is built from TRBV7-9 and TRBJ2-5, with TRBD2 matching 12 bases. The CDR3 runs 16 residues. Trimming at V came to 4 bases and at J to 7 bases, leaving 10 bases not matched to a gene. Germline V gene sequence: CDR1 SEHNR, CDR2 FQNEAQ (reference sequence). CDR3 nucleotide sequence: TGTGCCAGCAGCTCGAGGATGACTAGCGGGAGTGCGACCCAGTACTTC. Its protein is CASSSRMTSGSATQYF.

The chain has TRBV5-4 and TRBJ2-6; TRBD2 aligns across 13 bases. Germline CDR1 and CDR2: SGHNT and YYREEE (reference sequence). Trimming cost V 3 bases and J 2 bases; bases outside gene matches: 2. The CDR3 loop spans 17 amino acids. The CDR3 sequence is CASSSGLAGTGANVLTF. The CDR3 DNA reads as TGTGCCAGCAGCTCGGGACTAGCGGGAACTGGGGCCAACGTCCTGACTTTC.

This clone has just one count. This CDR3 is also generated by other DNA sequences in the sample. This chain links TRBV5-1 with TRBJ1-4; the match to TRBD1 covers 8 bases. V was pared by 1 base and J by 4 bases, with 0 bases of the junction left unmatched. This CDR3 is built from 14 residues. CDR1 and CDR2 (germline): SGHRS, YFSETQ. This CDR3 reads CASSLTGGNEKLFF. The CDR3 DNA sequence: TGCGCCAGCAGCTTGACAGGGGGTAATGAAAAACTGTTTTTT.